The next 22 T cell receptor beta chains were all read from a single sample in a study of blood T cell repertoires in COVID-19. Clones were sequenced by immunoSEQ multiplex PCR, and TCRdb holds only the in-frame ones, with some missing. The sample consists of about 170,000 clones, roughly 70% of them appearing once. What was sequenced was peripheral blood. Receptors originate from a woman at least 80 years old with acute or convalescent COVID-19.

The V and J genes are TRBV20-1 and TRBJ2-5; D may be TRBD2 (6 bases). The CDR3 runs to 10 residues. Germline V gene data show CDR1 as DFQATT and CDR2 as SNEGSKA (reference sequence). V shed 6 bases and J shed 4 bases, with 6 bases lying between them. The CDR3 DNA follows: TGCAGTGCGGGAGGAGAGACCCAGTACTTC. The encoded protein is CSAGGETQYF.

The V call is TRBV27, the J call TRBJ2-2; 8 nucleotides match TRBD2. The V and J ends lost 5 bases and 0 bases, in that order; junction bases with no gene match: 8. The V gene's germline CDR1 is MNHEY and CDR2 SMNVEV (reference sequence). The CDR3 is 17 amino acids. As DNA, the CDR3 is TGTGCCAGCAGTCTATTCACTAGCGGAACGAACACCGGGGAGCTGTTTTTT. Encoded protein: CASSLFTSGTNTGELFF.

This clone was seen only a few times. V and J are TRBV5-1 and TRBJ2-1, with TRBD2 matching over 7 bases. CDR1 and CDR2 from the germline V gene are SGHRS and YFSETQ. Trimming cost V 0 bases and J 7 bases; bases outside gene matches: 10. This CDR3 has 16 residues. DNA for the CDR3: TGCGCCAGCAGCTTGGCCGATCGGGCGGGAGAAAATGAGCAGTTCTTC. Protein sequence: CASSLADRAGENEQFF.

The chain couples TRBV9 to TRBJ2-2; possible D gene TRBD1, 7 bases. V was cut by 0 bases and J by 4 bases, with 10 bases left in between. Germline CDR1 is SGDLS and CDR2 is YYNGEE. The CDR3 runs 15 residues. CDR3 in amino acids: CASSVDRGGTGELFF. The CDR3 DNA sequence: TGTGCCAGCAGCGTAGACAGGGGAGGCACCGGGGAGCTGTTTTTT.

V gene TRBV11-2 combines with J gene TRBJ2-4; 10 positions agree with TRBD1. J gave up 9 bases and V 4 bases, and 6 bases lay outside the gene matches. Germline lookup yields CDR1 SGHAT and CDR2 FQNNGV. This CDR3 comprises 14 residues. The chain's CDR3 is CASSWDRGPSIQYF. The CDR3 DNA sequence: TGTGCCAGCAGCTGGGACAGGGGCCCGAGCATTCAGTACTTC.

This chain links TRBV19 with TRBJ2-1, with D maybe TRBD2 (5 bases). The CDR3 sequence is 17 residues long. Germline lookup yields CDR1 LNHDA and CDR2 SQIVND (reference sequence). Trimming removed 7 bases from V and 1 base from J, with 20 bases in between. The CDR3 here is CASNSGWRRESYNEQFF. The CDR3 coding sequence is TGTGCCAGTAATTCCGGATGGAGGCGAGAGTCCTACAATGAGCAGTTCTTC. Drawing the rest from reference TRBV19 and TRBJ2-1, the complete variable domain is DGGITQSPKYLFRKEGQNVTLSCEQNLNHDAMYWYRQDPGQGLRLIYYSQIVNDFQKGDIAEGYSVSREKKESFPLTVTSAQKNPTAFYLCASNSGWRRESYNEQFFGPGTRLTVL.

The chain combines TRBV25-1 with TRBJ2-7; no clear D. Germline CDR1 and CDR2: MGHDK and SYGVNS. V was pared by 3 bases and J by 2 bases, with 14 bases between. The CDR3 consists of 15 residues. DNA for the CDR3: TGTGCCAGCAGTGATTCCGTACTTCTACCCTACGAGCAGTACTTC. Translating gives CASSDSVLLPYEQYF.

The chain has TRBV5-4 and TRBJ2-3, with 10 positions matching TRBD2. The CDR3 has 18 residues. Germline CDR1 reads SGHNT; CDR2 reads YYREEE (reference sequence). V gave up 0 bases and J gave up 2 bases; unmatched junction bases: 9. The CDR3 spells CASSLASGSSFATDTQYF. CDR3 DNA sequence: TGTGCCAGCAGCTTGGCTAGCGGGAGCTCTTTTGCCACAGATACGCAGTATTTT.

V is TRBV10-1 and J is TRBJ2-5; 11 nucleotides line up with TRBD2. V lost 3 bases to trimming and J lost 5 bases; unmatched junction nucleotides: 11. The CDR3 extends over 17 amino acids. The germline CDR1 and CDR2 sequences are WNHNN and SYGVQD (reference sequence). The CDR3 sequence: CASSEGVTSGRGETQYF. Here the CDR3 DNA reads TGCGCCAGCAGTGAAGGAGTAACTAGCGGGAGAGGCGAGACCCAGTACTTC.

The CDR3 region is CASSLTPPSSNQPQHF. CDR3 sequence (DNA): TGCGCCAGCAGCCTCACTCCTCCGAGTTCCAATCAGCCCCAGCATTTT. V and J are TRBV10-2 and TRBJ1-5, with D uncertain. Germline CDR1 and CDR2: WSHSY and SAAADI. V lost 6 bases and J 3 bases, leaving 18 bases between the germline ends. The CDR3 has 16 residues.

A few counts support this clone. The genes are TRBV2 and TRBJ1-4, with D unclear. Per germline, CDR1 SNHLY and CDR2 FYNNEI. V was trimmed by 4 bases and J by 8 bases, leaving 11 bases between them. This CDR3 is built from 13 residues. The CDR3 DNA reads TGTGCCAGCAGTGTAGAGGGCTACGAAAAACTGTTTTTT. Amino acids: CASSVEGYEKLFF.

The chain is built from TRBV27 and TRBJ1-3; maybe TRBD1 (6 bases). Trimming cost V 5 bases and J 0 bases, with 11 bases left between them. The germline gives CDR1 MNHEY, CDR2 SMNVEV (reference sequence). The CDR3 runs to 15 residues. The CDR3 DNA is TGTGCCAGCAGTGCGCAGGGGCTCTCTGGAAACACCATATATTTT. Amino acid sequence: CASSAQGLSGNTIYF.

J is TRBJ2-7 and V is TRBV4-1; D possibly corresponds to TRBD2 (6 bases). V lost 2 bases and J 3 bases, leaving 20 bases between the germline ends. This CDR3 contains 17 residues. The germline V gene has CDR1 MGHRA and CDR2 YSYEKL. The CDR3 nucleotides are TGCGCCAGCAGCCAACCGAGATTGCGTCGGGGGATCTACGAGCAGTACTTC. Protein: CASSQPRLRRGIYEQYF.

This clone was found a few times. This chain joins TRBV28 and TRBJ1-5; 9 nucleotides line up with TRBD1. CDR3 length: 16 amino acids. V lost 6 bases to trimming and J lost 2 bases; unmatched junction nucleotides: 8. Germline V gives CDR1 MDHEN, CDR2 SYDVKM. The CDR3, as DNA: TGTGCCAGCAGATCTACAGGGGGCGAAGGCAATCAGCCCCAGCATTTT. It is translated as CASRSTGGEGNQPQHF. The whole variable domain, remainder taken from reference TRBV28 and TRBJ1-5, is DVKVTQSSRYLVKRTGEKVFLECVQDMDHENMFWYRQDPGLGLRLIYFSYDVKMKEKGDIPEGYSVSREKKERFSLILESASTNQTSMYLCASRSTGGEGNQPQHFGDGTRLSIL.

J is TRBJ2-1 and V is TRBV7-9; D gene ambiguous. This CDR3 spans 16 amino acids. Trimming stripped 2 bases from V and 3 bases from J, with 14 bases between. The germline CDR1 and CDR2 sequences are SEHNR and FQNEAQ (reference sequence). Written as DNA, the CDR3 is TGTGCCAGCAGCTTAAACGGTCTCGTCTACTACAATGAGCAGTTCTTC. Translated: CASSLNGLVYYNEQFF.

The genes are TRBV4-3 and TRBJ2-5; TRBD2 matches at 7 bases. Germline-derived CDR1 and CDR2 are LGHNA and YSLEER. After removal of 0 bases from V and 9 bases from J, the junction contained 10 bases not matched to a gene. CDR3 size: 15 residues. The CDR3 here is CASSQDPAGRGAQYF. The CDR3 DNA sequence: TGCGCCAGCAGCCAAGATCCAGCGGGAAGAGGGGCCCAGTACTTC.

On this clone itself: Other DNA sequences in the same sample also yield this CDR3. The rearrangement uses TRBV9 and TRBJ2-5, with 10 bases that match TRBD2. This CDR3 spans 16 amino acids. V lost 0 bases and J lost 4; bases outside the gene matches: 6. Germline CDR1 reads SGDLS; CDR2 reads YYNGEE. The CDR3 protein is CASSVGASGSPETQYF. CDR3 DNA sequence: TGTGCCAGCAGCGTAGGAGCTAGCGGGAGCCCAGAGACCCAGTACTTC.

The count of this clone is one. The J gene is TRBJ1-1, the V gene TRBV7-2; D unclear. Trimming shortened V by 7 bases and J by 1 base, and 7 bases separated the two germline ends. The CDR3 is 12 residues long. From germline, CDR1 is SGHTA and CDR2 FQGNSA. The CDR3 coding sequence is TGTGCCAGCATCCCACAGAACACTGAAGCTTTCTTT. This gives the protein CASIPQNTEAFF. The full variable domain, rest sourced from reference TRBV7-2 and TRBJ1-1, is GAGVSQSPSNKVTEKGKDVELRCDPISGHTALYWYRQSLGQGLEFLIYFQGNSAPDKSGLPSDRFSAERTGGSVSTLTIQRTQQEDSAVYLCASIPQNTEAFFGQGTRLTVV.

The chain combines TRBV6-5 with TRBJ1-2; 7 bases map to TRBD1. The V and J ends lost 5 bases and 8 bases, in that order; junction bases with no gene match: 8. In germline, CDR1 is MNHEY, CDR2 SVGAGI. This CDR3 has 13 residues. The CDR3 DNA reads as TGTGCCAGCAGTACACAGGGGCCGGGCGGCTACACCTTC. As protein: CASSTQGPGGYTF.

The chain couples TRBV5-1 to TRBJ2-1, with D tentatively TRBD1 (6 bases). The V gene's germline CDR1 is SGHRS and CDR2 YFSETQ. CDR3 length: 14 residues. The germline V and J ends were trimmed by 6 bases and 2 bases, with 12 bases remaining between them. CDR3 protein: CASTLRTAYNEQFF. In DNA, the CDR3 is TGCGCCAGCACCCTAAGGACAGCCTACAATGAGCAGTTCTTC.

The chain employs TRBV6-5 and TRBJ2-7; 11 bases are a match to TRBD2. Trimming cost V 6 bases and J 13 bases; bases outside gene matches: 11. This CDR3 region has 13 residues. Germline V gene sequence: CDR1 MNHEY, CDR2 SVGAGI. CDR3 sequence: CASRLAGGAPSYF. CDR3 DNA sequence: TGTGCCAGCAGGCTAGCGGGAGGAGCTCCGTCCTACTTC.

V is TRBV20-1 and J is TRBJ2-1; 10 nucleotides match TRBD2. This CDR3 comprises 14 residues. CDR1 is DFQATT and CDR2 is SNEGSKA in the germline V gene (reference sequence). V shed 3 bases and J 6 bases; nucleotides not matched to a gene: 5. This CDR3 is CSASAPSGSNEQFF. CDR3 coding DNA: TGCAGTGCTAGTGCCCCTAGCGGGAGCAATGAGCAGTTCTTC.